The 25 T cell receptor beta chains below come from one sample, sequenced in a study of T-cell reconstitution after alpha-beta-depleted transplantation in children. Using unique molecular identifiers, the investigators prepared the TCRbeta library. TCRdb re-called the PCR reads through MiXCR, storing one row per CDR3 protein. The data show around 960,000 distinct CDR3 sequences, about 29% seen once. The sample here was PBMCs, mostly from graft donor cells, taken 360 days after TCRalphabeta/CD19-depleted stem cell transplant. The source is a boy less than two years old who had a stem cell transplant for SCID, so the T cells may come from the graft donor.

The rearrangement joins TRBV5-6 to TRBJ1-5; the D is unclear. Germline assignment: CDR1 SGHDT and CDR2 YYEEEE. The CDR3 spans 14 residues. V dropped 4 bases and J dropped 2 bases, with 10 bases sitting between them. The DNA for the CDR3 is TGTGCCAGCAGCCTCTTTTCAGGCAATCAGCCCCAGCATTTT. Translated, it gives CASSLFSGNQPQHF.

The V call is TRBV5-1, the J call TRBJ2-5; unclear D gene. Germline V gene data show CDR1 as SGHRS and CDR2 as YFSETQ. The CDR3 consists of 14 residues. The germline V and J ends were trimmed by 7 bases and 2 bases, with 15 bases remaining between them. The CDR3 nucleotides are TGCGCCAGCTCTCGCCCCGACCAGCAAGAGACCCAGTACTTC. Its protein is CASSRPDQQETQYF.

This chain connects TRBV29-1 to TRBJ2-1; TRBD2 aligns across 9 bases. The ends lost 7 bases at V and 3 bases at J; junction bases unmatched: 13. The length of the CDR3 is 16 residues. CDR1 and CDR2 from the germline V gene are SQVTM and ANQGSEA. CDR3 in DNA: TGCAGCGGCAACTCGTTCCTAGCGGGGAACTACAATGAGCAGTTCTTC. Translation: CSGNSFLAGNYNEQFF.

The chain employs TRBV4-1 and TRBJ1-6, with D tentatively TRBD1 (5 bases). The V and J ends lost 1 base and 6 bases respectively, with 10 bases between them. Germline V lookup: CDR1 MGHRA, CDR2 YSYEKL. This CDR3 comprises 15 residues. As DNA, the CDR3 is TGCGCCAGCAGCCAAGTACGGCAGGGTAATTCACCCCTCCACTTT. It translates to CASSQVRQGNSPLHF.

The chain carries TRBV5-1 and TRBJ1-3, with D hard to call. V shed 4 bases and J shed 0 bases, with 8 bases lying between them. Germline V gene data show CDR1 as SGHRS and CDR2 as YFSETQ. This CDR3 comprises 14 residues. In DNA form, the CDR3 reads TGCGCCAGCAGCCTGCAGCCCTCTGGAAACACCATATATTTT. It codes for CASSLQPSGNTIYF.

This clonotype was picked up a small number of times. The chain joins TRBV19 to TRBJ2-3; D unresolved. The germline V gene encodes CDR1 LNHDA and CDR2 SQIVND (reference sequence). The germline V and J ends were trimmed by 8 bases and 5 bases, with 20 bases remaining between them. The CDR3 has 15 residues. The CDR3: CASGINIAHRDTQYF. Written as DNA, the CDR3 is TGTGCCAGTGGAATTAACATCGCACACAGAGATACGCAGTATTTT. The whole variable domain, filled in from reference TRBV19 and TRBJ2-3, reads DGGITQSPKYLFRKEGQNVTLSCEQNLNHDAMYWYRQDPGQGLRLIYYSQIVNDFQKGDIAEGYSVSREKKESFPLTVTSAQKNPTAFYLCASGINIAHRDTQYFGPGTRLTVL.

This clonotype was seen repeatedly, ten times or more. The chain couples TRBV5-1 to TRBJ2-1, with 7 nucleotides matching TRBD2. The V and J ends lost 3 bases and 2 bases, in that order; junction bases with no gene match: 8. Germline V gene data show CDR1 as SGHRS and CDR2 as YFSETQ. The CDR3 covers 16 residues. The CDR3 is CASSSTGTKTYNEQFF. CDR3 in DNA: TGCGCCAGCAGCTCAACCGGGACTAAAACCTACAATGAGCAGTTCTTC.

The chain couples TRBV29-1 to TRBJ2-7; unclear D gene. CDR3 size: 12 residues. V shed 5 bases and J shed 5 bases, with 13 bases lying between them. Germline V gene lookup returns CDR1 SQVTM and CDR2 ANQGSEA. CDR3 nucleotide sequence: TGCAGCGTTTCAGTGACCAGCAACGAGCAGTACTTC. Translation gives CSVSVTSNEQYF.

This clonotype has only a few counts. The V call is TRBV7-2, the J call TRBJ2-3, with D tentatively TRBD1 or TRBD2 (6 bases each). Germline CDR1 reads SGHTA; CDR2 reads FQGNSA. Trimming removed 3 bases at V and 0 bases at J, with 10 bases between. This CDR3 contains 15 residues. CDR3 region: CASSLEGDSTDTQYF. The CDR3, as DNA: TGTGCCAGCAGCTTGGAGGGGGACAGCACAGATACGCAGTATTTT.

This clonotype was found a few times. CDR3: CASSFSYRQGRGTEAFF. The DNA of the CDR3 is TGTGCCAGCAGTTTCTCCTATAGACAGGGAAGGGGCACTGAAGCTTTCTTT. This sequence joins TRBV12-3 or TRBV12-4 and TRBJ1-1; 7 nucleotides line up with TRBD1. Unmatched junction bases numbered 14, after V lost 3 bases and J lost 4 bases. The length of the CDR3 is 17 residues.

This clonotype showed up just once. The chain joins TRBV30 to TRBJ2-1; no firm D call. The V gene lost 0 bases and the J gene lost 1 base, with 10 bases spanning the gap. Germline-derived CDR1 and CDR2 are GTSNPN and SVGIG (reference sequence). This CDR3 is built from 15 residues. The chain's CDR3 is CAWSVIHGSYNEQFF. Written as DNA, the CDR3 is TGTGCCTGGAGTGTGATCCACGGGTCCTACAATGAGCAGTTCTTC.

The chain combines TRBV5-1 with TRBJ2-5, with 7 bases fitting TRBD2. V lost 7 bases to trimming and J lost 2 bases; unmatched junction nucleotides: 8. CDR3 size: 14 residues. Germline loops: CDR1 SGHRS, CDR2 YFSETQ. This CDR3 reads CASDSGGKQETQYF. CDR3 nucleotide sequence: TGCGCCAGCGATTCCGGGGGGAAACAAGAGACCCAGTACTTC.

This chain connects TRBV4-1 to TRBJ2-3; D perhaps matches TRBD2 (7 bases). With 3 bases removed from V and 5 bases from J, the gap between germline ends came to 21 bases. There are 17 residues in the CDR3. Germline V gene data show CDR1 as MGHRA and CDR2 as YSYEKL. For the CDR3, the DNA is TGCGCCAGCAGCCAGCCAACAGGGAGGGGTGCGGGAGATACGCAGTATTTT. Translated, it gives CASSQPTGRGAGDTQYF.

This clonotype has a count of ten or more. CDR3 amino acids: CASSHETGSGELFF. CDR3 DNA: TGTGCCAGCAGCCACGAGACAGGGTCCGGGGAGCTGTTTTTT. The J gene is TRBJ2-2, the V gene TRBV3-1, with 7 positions matching TRBD1. The germline V gene has CDR1 LGHDT and CDR2 YNNKEL (reference sequence). V dropped 3 bases and J dropped 6; count of bases not matched to a gene: 4. CDR3 size: 14 residues.

In this sample, this clonotype turned up many times. CDR3 residues: CASSSDRGLYEQYF. The CDR3 DNA sequence: TGTGCCAGCAGCTCCGACAGGGGGCTGTACGAGCAGTACTTC. The chain is built from TRBV7-2 and TRBJ2-7; 10 nucleotides agree with TRBD1. The germline CDR1 and CDR2 sequences are SGHTA and FQGNSA. CDR3 length equals 14 residues. Trimming at V came to 4 bases and at J to 4 bases, leaving 4 bases not matched to a gene.

The genes are TRBV12-3 or TRBV12-4 and TRBJ2-1; 7 positions match TRBD1. The V segment lost 1 base and the J segment 6 bases; nucleotides outside the gene matches: 6. CDR3 length: 15 amino acids. CDR3 region: CASSLVRGSLNEQFF. For the CDR3, the DNA is TGTGCCAGCAGTTTAGTCAGGGGGTCCCTCAATGAGCAGTTCTTC.

Only a few counts were recorded for this clonotype. The V call is TRBV20-1, the J call TRBJ1-5; 7 nucleotides line up with TRBD1. CDR3 length: 16 residues. Germline CDR1 is DFQATT and CDR2 is SNEGSKA (reference sequence). Losses at the gene ends were 3 bases for V and 0 bases for J; bases not matched to a gene: 8. This chain's CDR3 is CSASGAGGSSNQPQHF. In nucleotides, the CDR3 is TGCAGTGCTAGCGGGGCAGGGGGAAGTAGCAATCAGCCCCAGCATTTT.

The chain links TRBV15 to TRBJ1-5; D is unresolved. The V end was cut by 0 bases, the J end by 3 bases, with 12 bases between. CDR1 and CDR2 from the germline V gene are LNHNV and YYDKDF (reference sequence). The CDR3 has 16 amino acids. This CDR3 is CATSRERDGVNQPQHF. The CDR3 nucleotides are TGTGCCACCAGCAGAGAGCGGGATGGGGTCAATCAGCCCCAGCATTTT.

This clonotype has more than one count but fewer than ten. The chain joins TRBV12-3 or TRBV12-4 to TRBJ2-4; D uncertain. This CDR3 is 14 amino acids long. Trimming stripped 5 bases from V and 5 bases from J, with 13 bases between. CDR3 nucleotides: TGTGCCAGCAGTCCAGAGTGGACGGAAAACATTCAGTACTTC. This codes for CASSPEWTENIQYF.

The chain links TRBV6-5 to TRBJ1-2; D not resolved. V lost 6 bases and J lost 4, with 21 bases in between. The CDR3 is 16 residues long. Germline assignment: CDR1 MNHEY and CDR2 SVGAGI. CDR3 protein: CASSPILELPFYGYTF. CDR3 nucleotide sequence: TGTGCCAGCAGCCCTATACTTGAACTTCCTTTCTATGGCTACACCTTC.

This clonotype has only a few counts. The chain couples TRBV10-3 to TRBJ1-2; 10 bases align to TRBD1. Germline CDR1 reads ENHRY; CDR2 reads SYGVKD. With 4 bases clipped from V and 4 bases from J, the junction kept 0 bases outside the gene matches. This CDR3 has 13 residues. The CDR3 coding sequence is TGTGCCATCAGTGGGACAGGGGGCTATGGCTACACCTTC. It yields the protein CAISGTGGYGYTF.

The chain uses TRBV5-1 and TRBJ2-5; tentatively, D is TRBD1 or TRBD2 (5 bases each). The germline V gene encodes CDR1 SGHRS and CDR2 YFSETQ. The CDR3 is 13 residues long. V lost 4 bases to trimming and J lost 5 bases, with 12 bases between them. The DNA for the CDR3 is TGCGCCAGCAGCCGGATCAGGGAGGAGACCCAGTACTTC. Amino acids: CASSRIREETQYF.

This clonotype was seen more than once but under ten times. V usage is TRBV12-3 or TRBV12-4 and J usage is TRBJ2-7, with D perhaps assigned TRBD1 or TRBD2 (5 bases each). Trimming shortened V by 5 bases and J by 2 bases, and 19 bases separated the two germline ends. CDR3 length equals 16 residues. The CDR3 spells CASSPGPGKVTYEQYF. The CDR3 coding sequence is TGTGCCAGCAGTCCGGGGCCGGGGAAGGTGACCTACGAGCAGTACTTC.

The chain joins TRBV19 to TRBJ1-1, with 7 bases that match TRBD1. After removal of 3 bases from V and 4 bases from J, the junction contained 14 bases not matched to a gene. CDR3 length: 17 residues. Germline CDR1 LNHDA, CDR2 SQIVND (reference sequence). CDR3 in DNA: TGTGCCAGTAGTATTTGGACAGGCACGACCCCCTCCACTGAAGCTTTCTTT. Protein product: CASSIWTGTTPSTEAFF.

The genes are TRBV7-8 and TRBJ2-7, with D tentatively TRBD1 (6 bases). The V gene's germline CDR1 is SGHVS and CDR2 FQNEAQ. V lost 5 bases to trimming and J lost 3 bases, with 17 bases between them. The CDR3 length is 15 residues. The CDR3 DNA follows: TGTGCCAGCAGCGTTACAGTGACAGGATTCTACGAGCAGTACTTC. Protein sequence: CASSVTVTGFYEQYF.